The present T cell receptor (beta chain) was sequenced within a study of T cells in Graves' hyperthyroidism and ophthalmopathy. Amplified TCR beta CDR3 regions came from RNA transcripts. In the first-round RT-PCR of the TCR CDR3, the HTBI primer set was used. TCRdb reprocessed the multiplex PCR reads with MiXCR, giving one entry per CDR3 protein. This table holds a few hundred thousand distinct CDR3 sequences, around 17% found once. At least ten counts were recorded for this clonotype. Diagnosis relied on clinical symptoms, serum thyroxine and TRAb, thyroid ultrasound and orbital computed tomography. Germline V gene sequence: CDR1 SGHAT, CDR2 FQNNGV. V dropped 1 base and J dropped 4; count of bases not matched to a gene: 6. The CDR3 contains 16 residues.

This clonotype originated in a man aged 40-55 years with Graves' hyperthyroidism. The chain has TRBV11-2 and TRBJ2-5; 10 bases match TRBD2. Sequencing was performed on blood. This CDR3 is CASSLGTLAGGETQYF. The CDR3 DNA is TGTGCCAGCAGCTTAGGAACTTTAGCGGGGGGAGAGACCCAGTACTTC.